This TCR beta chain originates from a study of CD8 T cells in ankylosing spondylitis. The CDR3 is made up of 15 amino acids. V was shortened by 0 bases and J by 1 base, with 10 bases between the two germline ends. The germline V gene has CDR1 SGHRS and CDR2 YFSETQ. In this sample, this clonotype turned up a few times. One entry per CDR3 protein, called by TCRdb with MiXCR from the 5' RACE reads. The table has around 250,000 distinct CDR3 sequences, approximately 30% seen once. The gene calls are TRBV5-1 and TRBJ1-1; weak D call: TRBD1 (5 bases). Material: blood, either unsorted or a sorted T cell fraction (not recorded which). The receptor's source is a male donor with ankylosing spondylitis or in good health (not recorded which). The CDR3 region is CASSLGGTANTEAFF. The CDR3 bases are TGCGCCAGCAGCTTGGGGGGGACGGCGAACACTGAAGCTTTCTTT. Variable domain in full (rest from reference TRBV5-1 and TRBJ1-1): KAGVTQTPRYLIKTRGQQVTLSCSPISGHRSVSWYQQTPGQGLQFLFEYFSETQRNKGNFPGRFSGRQFSNSRSEMNVSTLELGDSALYLCASSLGGTANTEAFFGQGTRLTVV.